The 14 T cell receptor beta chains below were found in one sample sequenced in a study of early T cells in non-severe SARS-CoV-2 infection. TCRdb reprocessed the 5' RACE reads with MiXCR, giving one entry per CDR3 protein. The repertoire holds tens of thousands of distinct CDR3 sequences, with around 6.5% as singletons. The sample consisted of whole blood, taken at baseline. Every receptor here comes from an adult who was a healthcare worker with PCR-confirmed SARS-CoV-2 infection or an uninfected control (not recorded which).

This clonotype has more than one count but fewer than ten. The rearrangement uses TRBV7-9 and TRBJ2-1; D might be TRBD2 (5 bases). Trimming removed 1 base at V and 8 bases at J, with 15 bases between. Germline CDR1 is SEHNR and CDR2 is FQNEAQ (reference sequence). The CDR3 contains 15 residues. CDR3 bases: TGTGCCAGCAGCTTAGATGTTGTGGCGAGGGATGAGCAGTTCTTC. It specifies CASSLDVVARDEQFF.

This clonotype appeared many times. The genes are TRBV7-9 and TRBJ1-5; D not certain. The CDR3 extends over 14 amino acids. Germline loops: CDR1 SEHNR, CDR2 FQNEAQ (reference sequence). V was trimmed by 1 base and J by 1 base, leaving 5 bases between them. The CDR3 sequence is CASSLERSNQPQHF. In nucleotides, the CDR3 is TGTGCCAGCAGCTTAGAGCGGAGCAATCAGCCCCAGCATTTT.

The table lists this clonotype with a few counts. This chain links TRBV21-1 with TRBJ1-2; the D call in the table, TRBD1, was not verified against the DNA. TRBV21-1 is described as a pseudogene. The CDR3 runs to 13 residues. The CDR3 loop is CASSGQGNYGYTF. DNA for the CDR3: TGTGCCAGCAGCGGACAGGGCAACTATGGCTACACCTTC.

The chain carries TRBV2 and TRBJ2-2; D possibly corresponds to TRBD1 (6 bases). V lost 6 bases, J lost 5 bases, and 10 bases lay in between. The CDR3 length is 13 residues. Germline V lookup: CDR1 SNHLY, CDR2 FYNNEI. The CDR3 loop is CASRQGMTGELFF. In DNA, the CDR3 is TGTGCCAGCAGACAGGGAATGACCGGGGAGCTGTTTTTT.

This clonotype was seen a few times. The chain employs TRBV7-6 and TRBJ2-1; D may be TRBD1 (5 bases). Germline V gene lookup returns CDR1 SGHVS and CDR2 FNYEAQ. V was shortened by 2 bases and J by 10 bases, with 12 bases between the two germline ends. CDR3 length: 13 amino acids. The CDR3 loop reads CASSLQGTGEQFF. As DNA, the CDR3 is TGTGCCAGCAGCTTACAGGGTACTGGGGAGCAGTTCTTC.

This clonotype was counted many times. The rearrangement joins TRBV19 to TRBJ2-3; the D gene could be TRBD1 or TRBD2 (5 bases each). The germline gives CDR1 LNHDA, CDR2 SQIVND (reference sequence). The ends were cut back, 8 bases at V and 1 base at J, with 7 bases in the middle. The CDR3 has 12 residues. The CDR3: CASGTRTDTQYF. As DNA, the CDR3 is TGTGCCAGTGGGACCCGCACAGATACGCAGTATTTT.

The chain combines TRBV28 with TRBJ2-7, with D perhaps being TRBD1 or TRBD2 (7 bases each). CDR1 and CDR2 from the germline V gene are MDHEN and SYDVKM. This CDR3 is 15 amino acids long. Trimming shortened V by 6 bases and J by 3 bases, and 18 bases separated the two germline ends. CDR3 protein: CASSPGGVALYEQYF. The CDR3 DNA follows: TGTGCCAGCAGCCCAGGGGGGGTTGCCCTCTACGAGCAGTACTTC.

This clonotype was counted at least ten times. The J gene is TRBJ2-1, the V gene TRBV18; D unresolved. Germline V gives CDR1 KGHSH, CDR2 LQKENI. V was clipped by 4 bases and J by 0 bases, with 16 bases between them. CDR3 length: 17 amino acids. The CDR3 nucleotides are TGTGCCAGCTCACGGTCGGGTTTGACTCGCTCCTACAATGAGCAGTTCTTC. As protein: CASSRSGLTRSYNEQFF.

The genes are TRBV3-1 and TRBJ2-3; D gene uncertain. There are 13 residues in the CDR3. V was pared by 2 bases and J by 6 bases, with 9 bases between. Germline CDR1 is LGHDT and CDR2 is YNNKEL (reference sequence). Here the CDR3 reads CASSQMVGDTQYF. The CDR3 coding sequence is TGTGCCAGCAGCCAAATGGTAGGGGATACGCAGTATTTT.

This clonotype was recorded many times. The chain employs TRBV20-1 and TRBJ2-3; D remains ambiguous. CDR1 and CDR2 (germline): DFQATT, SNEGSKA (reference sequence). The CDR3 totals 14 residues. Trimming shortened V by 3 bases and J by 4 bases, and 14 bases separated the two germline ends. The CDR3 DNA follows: TGCAGTGCTAGCGGGCCCCTGATCCCAGATACGCAGTATTTT. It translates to CSASGPLIPDTQYF.

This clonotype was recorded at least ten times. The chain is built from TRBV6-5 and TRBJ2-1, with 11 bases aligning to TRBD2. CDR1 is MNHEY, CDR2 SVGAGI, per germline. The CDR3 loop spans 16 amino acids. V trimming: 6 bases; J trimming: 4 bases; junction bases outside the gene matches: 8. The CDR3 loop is CASSRSGRASYNEQFF. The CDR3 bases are TGTGCCAGCAGCCGTAGCGGGAGGGCCTCTTACAATGAGCAGTTCTTC.

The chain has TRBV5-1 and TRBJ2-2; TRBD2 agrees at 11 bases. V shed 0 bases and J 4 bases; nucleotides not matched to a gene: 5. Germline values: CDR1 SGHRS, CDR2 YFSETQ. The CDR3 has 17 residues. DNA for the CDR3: TGCGCCAGCAGCTTGGCCCTAGCGGGAGGAAGCACCGGGGAGCTGTTTTTT. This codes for CASSLALAGGSTGELFF. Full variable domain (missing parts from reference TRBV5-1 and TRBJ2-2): KAGVTQTPRYLIKTRGQQVTLSCSPISGHRSVSWYQQTPGQGLQFLFEYFSETQRNKGNFPGRFSGRQFSNSRSEMNVSTLELGDSALYLCASSLALAGGSTGELFFGEGSRLTVL.

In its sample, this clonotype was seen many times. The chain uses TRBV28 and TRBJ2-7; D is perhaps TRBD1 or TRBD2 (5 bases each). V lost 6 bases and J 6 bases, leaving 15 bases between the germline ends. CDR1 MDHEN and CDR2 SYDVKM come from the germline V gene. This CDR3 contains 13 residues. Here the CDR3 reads CASSFEGSFEQYF. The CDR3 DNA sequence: TGTGCCAGCAGCTTTGAGGGGAGCTTCGAGCAGTACTTC.

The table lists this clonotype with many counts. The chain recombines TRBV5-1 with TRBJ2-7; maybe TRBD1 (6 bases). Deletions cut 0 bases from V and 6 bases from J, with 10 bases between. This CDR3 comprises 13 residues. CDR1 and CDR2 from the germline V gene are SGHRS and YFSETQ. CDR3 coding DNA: TGCGCCAGCAGCTTGGAGGGGGAAGGCGAGCAGTACTTC. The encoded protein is CASSLEGEGEQYF. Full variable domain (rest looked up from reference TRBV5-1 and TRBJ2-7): KAGVTQTPRYLIKTRGQQVTLSCSPISGHRSVSWYQQTPGQGLQFLFEYFSETQRNKGNFPGRFSGRQFSNSRSEMNVSTLELGDSALYLCASSLEGEGEQYFGPGTRLTVT.